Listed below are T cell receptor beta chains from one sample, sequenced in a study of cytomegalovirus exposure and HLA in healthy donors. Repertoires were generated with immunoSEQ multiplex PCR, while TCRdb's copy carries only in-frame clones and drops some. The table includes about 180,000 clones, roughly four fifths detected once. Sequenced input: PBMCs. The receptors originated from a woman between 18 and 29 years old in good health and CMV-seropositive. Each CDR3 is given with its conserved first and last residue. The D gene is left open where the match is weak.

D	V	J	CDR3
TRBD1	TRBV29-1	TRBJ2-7	CSARTGAEQYF
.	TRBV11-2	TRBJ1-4	CASSSKTGPQLFF
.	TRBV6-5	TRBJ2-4	CASRRQALAKNIQYF
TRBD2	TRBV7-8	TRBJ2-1	CASSWTGTRYNEQFF
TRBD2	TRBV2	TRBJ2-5	CASRGLANQETQYF
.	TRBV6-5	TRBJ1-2	CASSTSTGSNYGYTF
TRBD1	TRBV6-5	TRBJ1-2	CASSFNSGQGARGYTF
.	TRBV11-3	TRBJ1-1	CASSSGGGLNTEAFF
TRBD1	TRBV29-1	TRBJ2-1	CSLRTGGDVQFF
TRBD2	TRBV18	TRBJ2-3	CASSPSLAGGSTDTQYF
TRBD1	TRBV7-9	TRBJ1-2	CASSLEPGRTGGGYTF
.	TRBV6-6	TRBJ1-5	CASSDPTGRDQPQHF
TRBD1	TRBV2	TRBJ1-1	CASEIGQALVNTEAFF
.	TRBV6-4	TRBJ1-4	CASRTVKLPTNEKLFF
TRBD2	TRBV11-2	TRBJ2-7	CASSLSPRPAGARQYF
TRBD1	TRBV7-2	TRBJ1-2	CASSYDRTGGYGYTF
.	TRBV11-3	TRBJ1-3	CASSSRTGNTIYF
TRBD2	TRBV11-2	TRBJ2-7	CASSFFNGGYEQYF
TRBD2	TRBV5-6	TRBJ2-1	CASSPTSGGASEQFF
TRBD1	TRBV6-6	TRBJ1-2	CAIPQGGDDGYTF
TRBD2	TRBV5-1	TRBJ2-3	CATNLGGGGIDTQYF
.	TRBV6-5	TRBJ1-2	CASSATGFVYGYTF
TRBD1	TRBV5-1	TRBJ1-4	CASSLDTGGRRGGNEKLFF
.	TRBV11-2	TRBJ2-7	CASSLGPQYEQYF
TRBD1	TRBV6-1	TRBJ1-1	CASSLTGVNTEAFF
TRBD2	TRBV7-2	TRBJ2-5	CASSTGLAVETQYF